This entry features one TCR beta chain sequence. The antigen this receptor binds is unknown. No base-level quality is on record; no much larger clone is a single base apart. High-throughput TCR beta sequencing profiled peripheral blood CD8+ and CD4+ T cells from healthy donors, Susac syndrome patients and multiple sclerosis patients. Recently defined diagnostic criteria for definite or probable disease were met by the Susac syndrome patients. Bulk CD8+ and CD4+ T cells were purified by magnetic negative isolation, whereas CD8+ TEMRA cells were enriched by FACS. Blood was drawn into EDTA tubes, processed within 24 hours, and PBMCs were isolated by density gradient centrifugation. PBMCs intended for TCR sequencing were frozen in liquid nitrogen and were later thawed in a 37 degrees C water bath. Purity of sorted or isolated CD4+, CD8+ and CD8+ TEMRA cells was at least 90%. RNA was extracted using the RNeasy kit, and roughly 0.45 to 1 microgram was reverse transcribed with random hexamers. TCR beta CDR3 regions were amplified with the immunoSEQ multiplex PCR assay covering 54 Vbeta and 13 Jbeta segments. To correct PCR amplification bias, a synthetic template baseline was used for both primer optimization and computational correction. On the study's bioinformatics: Reads were annotated to V, D and J genes per IMGT and analyzed with immunoSEQ Analyzer, keeping only productive sequences. To calculate clonality, Shannon entropy was normalized by log2 of the number of productive unique sequences and then subtracted from one. For each patient and control, public and private clones were evaluated among the 100 most prevalent clones. Clones were defined as Susac-specific when absent from the healthy and MS cohorts, from fewer than 1,200 published viral clones and from other ImmuneACCESS disease sequences. TCRdb passed the public sequencing reads through fastp at Q25 and MiXCR, retaining productive beta sequences. Each entry is one CDR3 protein sequence, shown with its most common DNA and genes. These V and J calls are TCRdb output, not the study's own analysis. For this sample the table gives some 99,000 distinct CDR3 sequences, of which around 94% were detected only once. Jointly, the top ten make up more than 0.3% of the sample.

The data belong to a study of CD8 T cells in Susac syndrome (dated by TCRdb to the late 2010s). Background for the entire study: Among the sequenced Susac syndrome patients, more than five had clinically active disease and about 8 were in clinical remission. Susac syndrome patients were therapy-naive, on corticosteroids (some also receiving IVIg), or on IVIg alone at blood withdrawal. The study used repertoire sequencing to test whether antigen drove CD8+ T cell activation and differentiation in Susac syndrome. General findings and caveats noted by the study authors: The study acknowledged that relatively few individuals were included in the TCR sequencing and HLA analysis. The CD4+ T cell repertoire of patients with Susac syndrome showed no detectable clonal expansion.

V loses 4 bases of germline sequence and J loses 2 bases, and the interval between the two ends is 14 bases. The germline V gene (reference sequence) supplies CDR1 LGHDT and CDR2 YNNKEL. Inclusive of the bounding cysteine and phenylalanine, the CDR3 is 15 residues long. Left in the record is the CDR3 DNA by itself, 45 bases read in frame from the first base. The V and J genes are TRBV3-1 and TRBJ1-1; the D gene is perhaps TRBD1, on 6 matching bases. Specimen: CD4+ T cells from PBMCs. This receptor was obtained from a human donor with Susac syndrome. The DNA is as follows: TGTGCCAGCAGCCCTCCTACAGGGTATAACACTGAAGCTTTCTTT. This yields the protein CASSPPTGYNTEAFF. When the CDR3 is completed using the reference TRBV3-1 and TRBJ1-1 genes on either side, the full variable domain is DTAVSQTPKYLVTQMGNDKSIKCEQNLGHDTMYWYKQDSKKFLKIMFSYNNKELIINETVPNRFSPKSPDKAHLNLHINSLELGDSAVYFCASSPPTGYNTEAFFGQGTRLTVV.